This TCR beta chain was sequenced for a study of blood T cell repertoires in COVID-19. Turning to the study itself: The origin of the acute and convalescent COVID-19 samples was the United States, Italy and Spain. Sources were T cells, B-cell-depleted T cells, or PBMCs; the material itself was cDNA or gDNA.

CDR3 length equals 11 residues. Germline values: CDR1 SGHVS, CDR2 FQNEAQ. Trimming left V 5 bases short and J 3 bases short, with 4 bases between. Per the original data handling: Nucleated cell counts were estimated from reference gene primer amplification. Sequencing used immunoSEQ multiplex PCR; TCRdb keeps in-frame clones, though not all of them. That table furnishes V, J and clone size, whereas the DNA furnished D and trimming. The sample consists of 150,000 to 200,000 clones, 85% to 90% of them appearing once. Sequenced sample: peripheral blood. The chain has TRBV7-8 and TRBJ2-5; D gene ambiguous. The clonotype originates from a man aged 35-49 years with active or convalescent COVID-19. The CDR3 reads CASSPKETQYF. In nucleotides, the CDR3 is TGTGCCAGCAGCCCCAAAGAGACCCAGTACTTC.